This is a list of T cell receptor beta chains from one sample in a study of cytomegalovirus exposure and HLA in healthy donors. TCRdb's table, derived via immunoSEQ multiplex PCR, lists solely in-frame clones and lacks some. This sample's table has about 41,000 clones. The sequencing input was PBMCs. These receptor sequences come from a man under 40 in good health and CMV-seronegative. CDR3s include the opening cysteine and the closing phenylalanine or tryptophan. A D gene is named only where the DNA matches it firmly.

d_gene: NA
v_gene: TRBV2
j_gene: TRBJ1-1
CDR3nt: TGTGCCAGCAGTGACCGTATCCTGAACACTGAAGCTTTCTTT
CDR3aa: CASSDRILNTEAFF

d_gene: NA
v_gene: TRBV6-9
j_gene: TRBJ2-7
CDR3nt: TGTGCCAGCAGTTATTCGCGGACAGATACCGTTTACGAGCAGTACTTC
CDR3aa: CASSYSRTDTVYEQYF

d_gene: TRBD1
v_gene: TRBV2
j_gene: TRBJ1-5
CDR3nt: TGTGCCAGCAGGGTCGGACAGGGTCATCAGCCCCAGCATTTT
CDR3aa: CASRVGQGHQPQHF

d_gene: NA
v_gene: TRBV18
j_gene: TRBJ1-3
CDR3nt: TGTGCCAGCTCACCTTCAGAGGGGAGGTACACCATATATTTT
CDR3aa: CASSPSEGRYTIYF

d_gene: NA
v_gene: TRBV25-1
j_gene: TRBJ2-5
CDR3nt: TGTGCCAGCAGTCCTTCCGACAGAGTCCAAGAGACCCAGTACTTC
CDR3aa: CASSPSDRVQETQYF

d_gene: NA
v_gene: TRBV18
j_gene: TRBJ2-1
CDR3nt: TGTGCCAGCCGGAGATCCCATGAGCAGTTCTTC
CDR3aa: CASRRSHEQFF

d_gene: NA
v_gene: TRBV18
j_gene: TRBJ1-2
CDR3nt: TGTGCCAGCTCACCCAAAGACAGCGCGACGAACTATGGCTACACCTTC
CDR3aa: CASSPKDSATNYGYTF

d_gene: NA
v_gene: TRBV2
j_gene: TRBJ2-2
CDR3nt: TGTGCCAGCAGTCCAGGATTTCACCAGGAGCTGTTTTTT
CDR3aa: CASSPGFHQELFF

d_gene: NA
v_gene: TRBV19
j_gene: TRBJ1-2
CDR3nt: TGTGCCAGTAGTATTCGCAGGACAGCTAACTATGGCTACACCTTC
CDR3aa: CASSIRRTANYGYTF

d_gene: TRBD1
v_gene: TRBV4-3
j_gene: TRBJ2-1
CDR3nt: TGCGCCAGCAGCCAGGGACAGGCGGGCTACAATGAGCAGTTCTTC
CDR3aa: CASSQGQAGYNEQFF

d_gene: NA
v_gene: TRBV6-1
j_gene: TRBJ1-1
CDR3nt: TGTGCCAGCAGTGAAGCTAGGGGCACTGAAGCTTTCTTT
CDR3aa: CASSEARGTEAFF

d_gene: NA
v_gene: TRBV7-9
j_gene: TRBJ1-1
CDR3nt: TGTGCCGGGGGAGGGGGCACTGAAGCTTTCTTT
CDR3aa: CAGGGGTEAFF

d_gene: TRBD2
v_gene: TRBV7-8
j_gene: TRBJ2-3
CDR3nt: TGTGCCAGCAGCTCACATAGGACTAGCGGGGGGAAGGATACGCAGTATTTT
CDR3aa: CASSSHRTSGGKDTQYF

d_gene: TRBD1
v_gene: TRBV2
j_gene: TRBJ1-2
CDR3nt: TGTGCCAGCACCACAGGGGGGAGGAACTATGGCTACACCTTC
CDR3aa: CASTTGGRNYGYTF

d_gene: TRBD1
v_gene: TRBV19
j_gene: TRBJ1-2
CDR3nt: TGTGCCAGTAGGTCGGACGGGACAGGGGGCTATGGCTACACCTTC
CDR3aa: CASRSDGTGGYGYTF

d_gene: TRBD2
v_gene: TRBV6-5
j_gene: TRBJ2-7
CDR3nt: TGTGCCAGCAGACCTAGCGGGAGAGGCTACTACGAGCAGTACTTC
CDR3aa: CASRPSGRGYYEQYF

d_gene: TRBD2
v_gene: TRBV7-2
j_gene: TRBJ2-3
CDR3nt: TGTGCCAGCAGCGCCACGTCCGGGACTAGCGATTATTTT
CDR3aa: CASSATSGTSDYF

d_gene: NA
v_gene: TRBV5-1
j_gene: TRBJ1-1
CDR3nt: TGCGCCAGCAGCTCGACGGGGAACACTGAAGCTTTCTTT
CDR3aa: CASSSTGNTEAFF

d_gene: TRBD1
v_gene: TRBV15
j_gene: TRBJ1-3
CDR3nt: TGTGCCACCAGCAGAGGACAGGGGGCGTCTGGAAACACCATATATTTT
CDR3aa: CATSRGQGASGNTIYF

d_gene: TRBD2
v_gene: TRBV7-2
j_gene: TRBJ2-1
CDR3nt: TGTGCCAGCAGCTTGGTGGCGGGGGGGCGGAGTGAGCAGTTCTTC
CDR3aa: CASSLVAGGRSEQFF

d_gene: TRBD2
v_gene: TRBV5-1
j_gene: TRBJ2-5
CDR3nt: TGCGCCAGCAGCCCGGGACTAGCGGGGGAGGAGACCCAGTACTTC
CDR3aa: CASSPGLAGEETQYF

d_gene: TRBD2
v_gene: TRBV5-6
j_gene: TRBJ2-2
CDR3nt: TGTGCCAGCAGCGACCTAGCGGGAGGGAACACCGGGGAGCTGTTTTTT
CDR3aa: CASSDLAGGNTGELFF

d_gene: TRBD1
v_gene: TRBV5-6
j_gene: TRBJ2-7
CDR3nt: TGTGCCAGCAGCTGGGGACAGATCTACGAGCAGTACTTC
CDR3aa: CASSWGQIYEQYF